This entry lists 3 T cell receptor beta chains sequenced from one sample in a study of post-analysis software for immune sequencing data. General study points: Patients carried several TRBV segments more frequently than controls did, and TRBV5-6, TRBV5-1 and TRBV20-1 were among them.

The antigens for these receptors are not known. Researchers reported that TCR beta cDNA libraries carried unique molecular identifiers. TCRdb itself ran the PCR reads through MiXCR, one entry per CDR3 protein. Of 800,000 to 950,000 distinct CDR3 sequences in the sample, about 50% were seen once. The sample taken for sequencing was blood. The receptor source for this set is a girl between 5 and 17 years old with multiple sclerosis.

There are a few counts of this clonotype. The V call is TRBV20-1, the J call TRBJ2-7; D might be TRBD2 (6 bases). This CDR3 region has 15 residues. Germline V lookup: CDR1 DFQATT, CDR2 SNEGSKA (reference sequence). With 5 bases removed from V and 5 bases from J, the gap between germline ends came to 22 bases. CDR3 in amino acids: CSASPPGRGFHEQYF. The CDR3 DNA is TGCAGTGCTTCCCCGCCGGGACGGGGGTTTCACGAGCAGTACTTC.

The V and J genes are TRBV29-1 and TRBJ2-7; D unclear. Germline loops: CDR1 SQVTM, CDR2 ANQGSEA. Between the trimmed V and J ends, which lost 5 bases and 2 bases, there was a span of 13 bases. This CDR3 spans 13 amino acids. The CDR3: CSVRQDATYEQYF. For the CDR3, the DNA is TGCAGCGTTCGTCAGGACGCGACCTACGAGCAGTACTTC.

This clonotype has only one observation. The chain recombines TRBV6-2 or TRBV6-3 with TRBJ2-1, with 10 bases lining up with TRBD2. The germline CDR1 and CDR2 sequences are MNHEY and SVGEGT. The V gene end was trimmed by 7 bases and the J gene end by 6 bases; junction bases not matched to a gene: 6. The CDR3 has 14 residues. CDR3 region: CASTPSGSGNEQFF. The CDR3 bases are TGTGCCAGCACCCCTAGCGGGAGTGGCAATGAGCAGTTCTTC.